Following are 18 T cell receptor beta chains from one sample sequenced in a study of blood T cell repertoires in COVID-19. Sequencing used immunoSEQ multiplex PCR; TCRdb keeps in-frame clones, though not all of them. The sample has some 120,000 clones; 70% to 90% are singletons. Sequences were obtained from peripheral blood. The receptors shown here come from a woman of 80 years or more with acute or convalescent COVID-19.

The genes are TRBV2 and TRBJ1-5; D remains unclear. CDR1 is SNHLY and CDR2 is FYNNEI in the germline V gene. This CDR3 spans 13 amino acids. Trimming pared 5 bases from V and 3 bases from J, leaving 8 bases between. CDR3: CASSRHDNQPQHF. The CDR3 nucleotides read TGTGCCAGCAGTAGACACGACAATCAGCCCCAGCATTTT.

Only a few counts were recorded for this clone. The rearrangement joins TRBV7-9 to TRBJ2-1; tentative D call: TRBD2 (6 bases). V was trimmed by 3 bases and J by 9 bases, leaving 12 bases between them. Looked up from germline, CDR1 is SEHNR and CDR2 is FQNEAQ (reference sequence). The CDR3 is 13 residues long. CDR3 residues: CASSLRRDGEQFF. The CDR3 nucleotides read TGTGCCAGCAGCTTGAGGCGGGATGGTGAGCAGTTCTTC.

The rearrangement uses TRBV3-1 (or the pseudogene TRBV3-2) and TRBJ2-1, with D maybe TRBD1 (7 bases). Germline-derived CDR1 and CDR2 are LGHDT and YNNKEL (reference sequence). This CDR3 is 14 amino acids long. Trimming shortened V by 1 base and J by 9 bases, and 13 bases separated the two germline ends. DNA for the CDR3: TGTGCCAGCAGCCAAGGGAGGGGGCCGGTTGAGCAGTTCTTC. This gives the protein CASSQGRGPVEQFF.

This rearrangement joins TRBV23-1 to TRBJ2-7; 10 nucleotides match TRBD2. TRBV23-1 is identified as an open reading frame with a role that is uncertain. This CDR3 has 15 residues. Unmatched junction bases numbered 8, after V lost 3 bases and J lost 6 bases. The CDR3 sequence is CASSHHEREGIEQYF. The CDR3 DNA is TGCGCCAGCAGTCATCATGAGCGGGAGGGTATCGAGCAGTACTTC.

The CDR3: CASSIQGFDTQYF. The DNA of the CDR3 is TGTGCCAGTAGTATCCAGGGGTTCGATACGCAGTATTTT. This sequence joins TRBV19 and TRBJ2-3; the D gene is possibly TRBD1 (6 bases). The ends were cut back, 3 bases at V and 6 bases at J, with 10 bases in the middle. The CDR3 runs 13 residues. Germline CDR1 reads LNHDA; CDR2 reads SQIVND (reference sequence).

The chain employs TRBV28 and TRBJ1-1; the match to TRBD1 covers 11 bases. The germline CDR1 and CDR2 sequences are MDHEN and SYDVKM. The J segment lost 10 bases and the V segment lost 2 bases, leaving 12 bases of the junction unmatched. The CDR3 covers 16 residues. The CDR3 nucleotides are TGTGCCAGCAGTTTAGTGGGGACAGGGGGTTCGGTAGGAGCTTTCTTT. Its protein is CASSLVGTGGSVGAFF.

The chain employs TRBV29-1 and TRBJ2-5, with a possible D match to TRBD2 (7 bases). Per germline, CDR1 SQVTM and CDR2 ANQGSEA. CDR3 length: 13 amino acids. V dropped 0 bases and J dropped 6 bases, with 11 bases sitting between them. CDR3 DNA: TGCAGCGTTGAAGATCGGCGGGGGCAGACCCAGTACTTC. This translates into CSVEDRRGQTQYF. Based on the CDR3 plus reference TRBV29-1 and TRBJ2-5, the full variable domain is SAVISQKPSRDICQRGTSLTIQCQVDSQVTMMFWYRQQPGQSLTLIATANQGSEATYESGFVIDKFPISRPNLTFSTLTVSNMSPEDSSIYLCSVEDRRGQTQYFGPGTRLLVL.

The CDR3 region is CASSETPNYGYTF. Written as DNA, the CDR3 is TGCGCCAGCAGTGAGACACCCAACTATGGCTACACCTTC. The V and J genes are TRBV10-2 and TRBJ1-2; D is unresolved. Deletions cut 2 bases from V and 2 bases from J, with 6 bases between. This CDR3 has 13 amino acids. Germline assignment: CDR1 WSHSY and CDR2 SAAADI.

The gene calls are TRBV4-3 and TRBJ2-3; D possibly corresponds to TRBD2 (7 bases). Germline V gene lookup returns CDR1 LGHNA and CDR2 YSLEER. The CDR3 extends over 15 amino acids. Trimming took off 1 base at V and 2 bases at J, with 10 bases between the two ends. The CDR3 sequence is CASSQVRGATDTQYF. CDR3 nucleotides: TGCGCCAGCAGCCAAGTTCGGGGGGCCACAGATACGCAGTATTTT.

V usage is TRBV28 and J usage is TRBJ1-2, with 11 bases identical to TRBD1. V was clipped by 6 bases and J by 4 bases; unmatched bases: 4. Per germline, CDR1 MDHEN and CDR2 SYDVKM. The CDR3 is 14 amino acids. CDR3 loop: CASRWTGGAYGYTF. CDR3 bases: TGTGCCAGCAGATGGACAGGGGGCGCCTATGGCTACACCTTC.

The V gene is TRBV5-8, the J gene TRBJ1-2, with TRBD1 matching over 7 bases. The V gene's germline CDR1 is SGHTS and CDR2 YDEGEE. Trimming cost V 4 bases and J 4 bases; bases outside gene matches: 4. The CDR3 covers 13 residues. Written as DNA, the CDR3 is TGTGCCAGCAGCCGAGGGGGCAGCTATGGCTACACCTTC. This codes for CASSRGGSYGYTF.

This clone was seen once. The genes are TRBV11-1 and TRBJ2-2; 9 bases agree with TRBD1. The V and J ends lost 5 bases and 6 bases, in that order; junction bases with no gene match: 7. The length of the CDR3 is 15 residues. Germline V gives CDR1 SGHAT, CDR2 FQDESV (reference sequence). In DNA, the CDR3 is TGTGCCAGCAGCCCAGGACAGGGGATCGCCGGGGAGCTGTTTTTT. This translates into CASSPGQGIAGELFF. The variable domain in full, with the rest retrieved from reference TRBV11-1 and TRBJ2-2, is EAEVAQSPRYKITEKSQAVAFWCDPISGHATLYWYRQILGQGPELLVQFQDESVVDDSQLPKDRFSAERLKGVDSTLKIQPAELGDSAMYLCASSPGQGIAGELFFGEGSRLTVL.

V usage is TRBV18 and J usage is TRBJ1-3; TRBD1 agrees at 7 bases. Per germline, CDR1 KGHSH and CDR2 LQKENI. The CDR3 totals 16 residues. Trimming at V came to 5 bases and at J to 3 bases, leaving 10 bases not matched to a gene. The CDR3 bases are TGTGCCAGCTCAGAGAGACCTGGGACAGTTGGAAACACCATATATTTT. This gives the protein CASSERPGTVGNTIYF.

V is TRBV27 and J is TRBJ1-2, with 7 bases lining up with TRBD1. CDR1 MNHEY and CDR2 SMNVEV come from the germline V gene (reference sequence). The CDR3 runs to 15 residues. The J segment lost 6 bases and the V segment lost 3 bases, leaving 10 bases of the junction unmatched. This CDR3 is CASSFRWATGNGYTF. CDR3 DNA sequence: TGTGCCAGCAGTTTTCGATGGGCGACAGGGAATGGCTACACCTTC.

The chain uses TRBV9 and TRBJ2-3, with a possible D match to TRBD2 (6 bases). The germline V gene encodes CDR1 SGDLS and CDR2 YYNGEE. This CDR3 has 16 amino acids. Trimming cost V 4 bases and J 3 bases, with 18 bases left between them. The CDR3 sequence: CASSPTGLRETDTQYF. CDR3 coding DNA: TGTGCCAGCAGCCCCACAGGTTTGCGGGAAACAGATACGCAGTATTTT.

This chain links TRBV7-9 with TRBJ1-4; D is uncertain. Deletions cut 5 bases from V and 10 bases from J, with 20 bases between. Per germline, CDR1 SEHNR and CDR2 FQNEAQ (reference sequence). The CDR3 spans 15 residues. CDR3 region: CASSTTFIGSGKLFF. CDR3 coding DNA: TGTGCCAGCAGCACCACCTTTATCGGGAGCGGAAAACTGTTTTTT.

About this clone itself: Likely a read error: the CDR3 ends without its conserved phenylalanine or tryptophan. The DNA is left out, because the CDR3 cannot be placed on it with certainty; the CDR3 is given as TCRdb lists it. The rearrangement uses TRBV7-8 and TRBJ2-3; no check of the table's D call, TRBD1, against the DNA was made. Germline V lookup: CDR1 SGHVS, CDR2 FQNEAQ. The length of the CDR3 is 9 amino acids, counting both ends. CDR3 amino acids: CASSSRQGT.

This rearrangement joins TRBV7-2 to TRBJ1-3, with 9 bases matching TRBD1. Germline V CDR1 and CDR2: SGHTA, FQGNSA. J was trimmed by 4 bases and V by 1 base; bases with no gene match: 2. The CDR3 consists of 15 residues. The CDR3 DNA is TGTGCCAGCAGCTTAGTTGGGACAGGGGGAAACACCATATATTTT. Encoded protein: CASSLVGTGGNTIYF.